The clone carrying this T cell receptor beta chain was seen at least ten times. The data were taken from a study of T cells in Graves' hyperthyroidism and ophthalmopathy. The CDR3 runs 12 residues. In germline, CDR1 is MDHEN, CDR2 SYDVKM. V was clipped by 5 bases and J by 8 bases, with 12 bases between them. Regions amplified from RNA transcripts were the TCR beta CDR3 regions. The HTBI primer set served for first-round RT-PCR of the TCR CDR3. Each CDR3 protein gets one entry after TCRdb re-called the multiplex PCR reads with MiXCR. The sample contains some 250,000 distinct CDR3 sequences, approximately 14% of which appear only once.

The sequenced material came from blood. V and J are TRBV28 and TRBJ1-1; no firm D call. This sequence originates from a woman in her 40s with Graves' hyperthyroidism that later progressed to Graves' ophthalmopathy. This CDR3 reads CASSRRTREAFF. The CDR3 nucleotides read TGTGCCAGCAGTCGTCGGACGCGAGAAGCTTTCTTT.